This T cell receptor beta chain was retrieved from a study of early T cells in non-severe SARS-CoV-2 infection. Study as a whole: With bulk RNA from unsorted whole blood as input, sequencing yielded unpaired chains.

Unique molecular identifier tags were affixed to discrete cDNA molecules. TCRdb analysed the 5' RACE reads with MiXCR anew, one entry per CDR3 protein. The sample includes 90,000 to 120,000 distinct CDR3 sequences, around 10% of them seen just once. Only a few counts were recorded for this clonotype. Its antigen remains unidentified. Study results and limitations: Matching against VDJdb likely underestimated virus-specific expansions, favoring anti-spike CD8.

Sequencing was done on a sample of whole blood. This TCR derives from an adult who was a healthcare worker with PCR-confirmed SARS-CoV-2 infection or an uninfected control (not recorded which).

DNA for the CDR3: TGTGCCAGCAGCCAACCGCGGGGAGGCAAATATGAGCAGTTCTTC. This encodes CASSQPRGGKYEQFF. The chain employs TRBV28 and TRBJ2-1; D is possibly TRBD2 (6 bases). The V gene's germline CDR1 is MDHEN and CDR2 SYDVKM. V dropped 6 bases and J dropped 8 bases, with 20 bases sitting between them. This CDR3 is 15 amino acids long. The variable domain in full, completed from reference TRBV28 and TRBJ2-1, reads DVKVTQSSRYLVKRTGEKVFLECVQDMDHENMFWYRQDPGLGLRLIYFSYDVKMKEKGDIPEGYSVSREKKERFSLILESASTNQTSMYLCASSQPRGGKYEQFFGPGTRLTVL.